This record covers a single T cell receptor (beta chain). Its antigen is not known. Germline V CDR1 and CDR2: SGHDT, YYEEEE. V lost 3 bases, J lost 0 bases, and 10 bases lay in between. CDR3 length: 15 residues. This entry comes from a study of yellow fever vaccine responses in identical twins. Whole-study findings and limits: Reportedly, the T cell response mounted by twins to vaccine seemed partly convergent, partly personalized.

TCRdb re-analysed the RT-PCR reads in MiXCR, keeping a single row per CDR3 protein. The sample comprises about 23,000 distinct CDR3 sequences, over 70% of which are singletons, and more than 4.5% rests with the top ten. The chain has TRBV5-6 and TRBJ1-5; D ambiguous. The sequence came from a woman between 18 and 29 years old who received the yellow fever vaccine. Specimen: T cells from blood (PBMCs), unsorted or a sorted subset (not recorded which), collected before or after yellow fever vaccination (not recorded which). The CDR3 reads CASSSGVGSNQPQHF. In DNA form, the CDR3 reads TGTGCCAGCAGCTCGGGAGTGGGTAGCAATCAGCCCCAGCATTTT.